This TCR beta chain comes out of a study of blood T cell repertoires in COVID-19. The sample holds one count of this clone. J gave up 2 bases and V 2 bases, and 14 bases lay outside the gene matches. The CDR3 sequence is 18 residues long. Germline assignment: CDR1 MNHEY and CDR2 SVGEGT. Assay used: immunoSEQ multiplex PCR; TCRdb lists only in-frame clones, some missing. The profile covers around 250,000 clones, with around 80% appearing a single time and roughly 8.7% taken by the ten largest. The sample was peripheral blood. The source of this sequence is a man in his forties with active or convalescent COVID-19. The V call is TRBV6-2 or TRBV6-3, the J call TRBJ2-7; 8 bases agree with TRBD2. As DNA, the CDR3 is TGTGCCAGCAGTTACGCCCCGCGGGGGGTAGCGGTTACCTACGAGCAGTACTTC. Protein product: CASSYAPRGVAVTYEQYF.